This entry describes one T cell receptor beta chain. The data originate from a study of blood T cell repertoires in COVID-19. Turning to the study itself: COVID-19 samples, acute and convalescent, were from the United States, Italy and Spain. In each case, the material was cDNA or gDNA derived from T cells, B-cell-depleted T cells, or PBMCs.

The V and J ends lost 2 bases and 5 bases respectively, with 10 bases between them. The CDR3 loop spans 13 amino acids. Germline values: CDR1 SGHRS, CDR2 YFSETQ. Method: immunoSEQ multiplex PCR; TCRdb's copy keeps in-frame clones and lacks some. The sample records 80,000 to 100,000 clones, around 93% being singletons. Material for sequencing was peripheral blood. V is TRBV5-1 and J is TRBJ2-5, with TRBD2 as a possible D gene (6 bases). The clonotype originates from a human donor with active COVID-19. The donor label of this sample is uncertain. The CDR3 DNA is TGCGCCAGCAGCTTCCGGGGGAGGGAGACCCAGTACTTC. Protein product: CASSFRGRETQYF.